These 14 T cell receptor beta chains came from one sample sequenced in a study of cytomegalovirus exposure and HLA in healthy donors. Measured with immunoSEQ multiplex PCR; TCRdb has only the in-frame clones, and not every one. The sample holds 150,000 or so clones; approximately 86% are singletons and the top ten take approximately 20%. Specimen: PBMCs. The receptors were gathered from a man in his late teens or twenties in good health and CMV-seropositive.

This chain joins TRBV4-3 and TRBJ1-1; D unclear. V was trimmed by 2 bases and J by 6 bases, leaving 10 bases between them. Germline values: CDR1 LGHNA, CDR2 YSLEER. The CDR3 contains 13 residues. The CDR3 sequence is CASSQLSLSEAFF. CDR3 DNA: TGCGCCAGCAGCCAATTGTCTCTATCTGAAGCTTTCTTT.

The rearrangement uses TRBV19 and TRBJ1-2; D is perhaps TRBD1 (6 bases). The germline V gene encodes CDR1 LNHDA and CDR2 SQIVND (reference sequence). Trimming cost V 3 bases and J 4 bases, with 9 bases left between them. The CDR3 is 13 amino acids. The chain's CDR3 is CASSMGAPYGYTF. In DNA, the CDR3 is TGTGCCAGTAGTATGGGGGCCCCCTATGGCTACACCTTC.

The rearrangement joins TRBV7-9 to TRBJ1-4; weak D call: TRBD1 (5 bases). Trimming took off 2 bases at V and 7 bases at J, with 17 bases between the two ends. In germline, CDR1 is SEHNR, CDR2 FQNEAQ (reference sequence). The CDR3 extends over 16 amino acids. The CDR3 DNA follows: TGTGCCAGCAGCTTATTAAGTGGCAGGGCTCGTGAAAAACTGTTTTTT. It is translated as CASSLLSGRAREKLFF.

The V and J genes are TRBV30 and TRBJ1-2; D might be TRBD1 (6 bases). V was shortened by 1 base and J by 2 bases, with 11 bases between the two germline ends. The germline V gene has CDR1 GTSNPN and CDR2 SVGIG (reference sequence). This CDR3 contains 14 residues. The CDR3 DNA sequence: TGTGCCTGGAGTGCAACAGGGCTGAACTATGGCTACACCTTC. Encoded protein: CAWSATGLNYGYTF.

The V call is TRBV4-3, the J call TRBJ1-5; tentative D call: TRBD1 (5 bases). This CDR3 has 18 amino acids. Germline V gene lookup returns CDR1 LGHNA and CDR2 YSLEER. The V gene lost 0 bases and the J gene lost 5 bases, with 20 bases spanning the gap. The CDR3 loop reads CASSQDLGLQDRDQPQHF. In DNA, the CDR3 is TGCGCCAGCAGCCAAGATCTCGGCCTACAGGATAGGGATCAGCCCCAGCATTTT.

The V gene is TRBV7-8, the J gene TRBJ2-5; 11 positions agree with TRBD1. The CDR3 has 17 residues. Per the germline V gene, CDR1 is SGHVS and CDR2 is FQNEAQ. Trimming cost V 5 bases and J 5 bases; bases outside gene matches: 13. The CDR3 sequence is CASSLGTGGVRRETQYF. The CDR3 DNA reads as TGTGCCAGCAGCCTGGGGACAGGGGGTGTAAGGAGGGAGACCCAGTACTTC.

The chain couples TRBV5-4 to TRBJ2-5, with 10 bases aligning to TRBD2. The V gene's germline CDR1 is SGHNT and CDR2 YYREEE (reference sequence). The CDR3 loop spans 16 amino acids. V shed 5 bases, J shed 2 bases, and the junction held 9 bases outside the gene matches. CDR3 residues: CASRDPGLASQETQYF. CDR3 nucleotides: TGTGCCAGCAGGGACCCGGGACTAGCGTCTCAAGAGACCCAGTACTTC.

V and J are TRBV13 and TRBJ2-7; 10 bases are a match to TRBD1. The CDR3 consists of 15 residues. V shed 4 bases and J 2 bases; nucleotides not matched to a gene: 5. Germline CDR1 reads PRHDT; CDR2 reads FYEKMQ (reference sequence). The CDR3 region has the DNA TGTGCCAGCAGCTCCGGGACAGGGGCGACCTACGAGCAGTACTTC. This sequence encodes CASSSGTGATYEQYF.

This chain connects TRBV19 to TRBJ1-2; 8 bases match TRBD1. V lost 7 bases to trimming and J lost 2 bases; unmatched junction nucleotides: 6. The CDR3 runs 14 residues. The germline gives CDR1 LNHDA, CDR2 SQIVND (reference sequence). In nucleotides, the CDR3 is TGTGCCAGTACCGACAGGGGTGGCAACTATGGCTACACCTTC. Protein: CASTDRGGNYGYTF. Looking up the rest from reference TRBV19 and TRBJ1-2 gives the full variable domain: DGGITQSPKYLFRKEGQNVTLSCEQNLNHDAMYWYRQDPGQGLRLIYYSQIVNDFQKGDIAEGYSVSREKKESFPLTVTSAQKNPTAFYLCASTDRGGNYGYTFGSGTRLTVV.

The chain joins TRBV29-1 to TRBJ2-3, with 11 positions matching TRBD1. Trimming removed 5 bases from V and 3 bases from J; junction bases left unmatched: 4. CDR3 size: 14 residues. Germline V CDR1 and CDR2: SQVTM, ANQGSEA. DNA of the CDR3: TGCAGCGTTTTCGGACAGGGGGCTACAGATACGCAGTATTTT. It codes for CSVFGQGATDTQYF.

CDR3 DNA sequence: TGTGCCAGCAGCGTGGATAGCGGAGCCTCCTACGAGCAGTACTTC. Its translation is CASSVDSGASYEQYF. The chain links TRBV9 to TRBJ2-7, with D possibly TRBD2 on 6 matching bases. Germline V lookup: CDR1 SGDLS, CDR2 YYNGEE. Trimming pared 2 bases from V and 0 bases from J, leaving 12 bases between. The CDR3 totals 15 residues.

The CDR3 DNA reads TGTGCCAGTAGCCGACAGGCGAGCTCTGGGGCCAACGTCCTGACTTTC. Amino acids: CASSRQASSGANVLTF. This rearrangement joins TRBV19 to TRBJ2-6; a weak D match, TRBD1 (6 bases). The CDR3 has 16 residues. Germline V gene data show CDR1 as LNHDA and CDR2 as SQIVND (reference sequence). Trimming cost V 6 bases and J 0 bases, with 12 bases left between them.

The chain combines TRBV2 with TRBJ1-3, with D possibly being TRBD1 (5 bases). V dropped 3 bases and J dropped 0 bases, with 12 bases sitting between them. Germline CDR1 reads SNHLY; CDR2 reads FYNNEI. There are 16 residues in the CDR3. CDR3 coding DNA: TGTGCCAGCAGTGAGCTAGGGGCAGGCTCTGGAAACACCATATATTTT. It translates to CASSELGAGSGNTIYF. Combining the CDR3 with reference TRBV2 and TRBJ1-3 gives the whole variable domain EPEVTQTPSHQVTQMGQEVILRCVPISNHLYFYWYRQILGQKVEFLVSFYNNEISEKSEIFDDQFSVERPDGSNFTLKIRSTKLEDSAMYFCASSELGAGSGNTIYFGEGSWLTVV.

The genes are TRBV6-5 and TRBJ2-5, with D possibly matching TRBD2 (7 bases). Germline V gene data show CDR1 as MNHEY and CDR2 as SVGAGI. V was clipped by 6 bases and J by 4 bases, with 15 bases between them. This CDR3 spans 14 amino acids. The CDR3 DNA is TGTGCCAGCAGGTCGAGGGGGGGCCCAGAGACCCAGTACTTC. Encoded protein: CASRSRGGPETQYF.